This TCR beta chain was identified in a study of blood T cell repertoires in COVID-19 (dated by TCRdb to 2020 to 2021). Concerning the study at large: Collaborator samples came from the United States, Italy and Spain and covered acute and convalescent phases of COVID-19. The sample metadata nearly always contained a de-identified subject ID, COVID-19 status, age in years and sex. The prospective study material was composed of cDNA or gDNA derived from T cells, B-cell-depleted T cells, or PBMCs. Where available, HLA class I and class II types were obtained from metadata supplied by the sample provider rather than from assay-based typing. The samples were drawn from two sources: the first 160 participants of the ongoing ImmuneRACE study, and 1,000 to 1,500 subjects contributed by 6 global collaborators. The repertoires were made available in a free public database intended to serve as a resource for research on the immune response to SARS-CoV-2. The dataset comprised deeply sampled blood TCRbeta repertoires from subjects exposed to, actively infected with, or recovered from COVID-19. Broader findings and caveats from the paper: The quantity of clinical and demographic metadata differed by source and by participant and was supplied without curation.

As for this clone: It lacks a known antigen. No quality values exist for individual bases; no much larger clone is one base distant.

For this chain, trimming is 1 base at the V end and 5 bases at the J end, and the number of junction bases without a gene match is 9. Based on the germline V gene, the CDR1 and CDR2 sequences are MNHEY and SVGEGT. The CDR3 sequence holds 17 residues, the cysteine and phenylalanine included. CDR3 DNA only is kept here, 51 bases in frame from base 1. TCRbeta CDR3 regions were amplified from genomic DNA using the immunoSEQ Assay, a bias-controlled multiplex PCR. As for how the authors treated the data: Within the assay, amplification of reference gene primers was used to estimate how many nucleated cells each sample contained. To quantify the absolute abundance of each unique TCRbeta CDR3 rearrangement, sequence reads were collapsed and filtered. Productive Simpson clonality was computed per sample as the square root of Simpson's diversity index over productive rearrangements. What TCRdb holds here is the immuneACCESS table cut down to in-frame rearrangements. Part of the clones is not present; checked against another copy, under half of the missing clones reflect an unresolved V gene, and the others are unexplained. V and J calls and clone size are as listed in that table; D and trimming were resolved from the DNA. This sample is represented by 250,000 to 350,000 clones; approximately 92% of them were singletons. Roughly 6.8% of the sample is taken by the ten largest.

One collaborating source in Seattle enrolled patients during active infection and followed them longitudinally through the course of disease. Whole blood was collected in K2EDTA tubes by collaborating institutions according to the institutions' own protocols. For TCRbeta analysis, collaborators shipped samples as frozen whole blood, isolated PBMCs, or DNA extracted from either of those sample types. Sample: peripheral blood. Recombination connected TRBV6-2 or TRBV6-3 to TRBJ2-3; the central 10 bases match TRBD2. This sequence was found in a woman in her twenties or thirties with COVID-19, enrolled during active disease. The sequenced DNA is TGTGCCAGCAGTTACTACCCGCTAGCGGGAGTTAGAGATACGCAGTATTTT. The translation is CASSYYPLAGVRDTQYF.